This TCR beta chain came from a study of read filtering for tumor transcriptome and immune sequencing. Study-level background: Mean patient age was approximately 71 years, range roughly 45 to 85; 17 male, 14 female. Per sample, TCR-region reads ranged about 4 to 11 million by IR-seq, 85 to 1273 by RNA-seq.

General study results and limits: RNA-seq captured clonotypes less deeply and reliably than IR-seq.

The library was built from 400 ng RNA with molecular barcoded adaptors for alpha/delta and beta/gamma chains. One entry per CDR3 protein, called by TCRdb with MiXCR from the reads. The data contain around 26,000 distinct CDR3 sequences, roughly an eighth of them seen just once; the ten biggest clones take up just under 45%. This clonotype was seen repeatedly, ten times or more. As yet, its antigen is unknown. Germline CDR1 is SEHNR and CDR2 is FQNEAQ (reference sequence). This CDR3 is 14 amino acids long. Trimming cost V 1 base and J 1 base, with 7 bases left between them. Sequenced: a population of CD138-negative cells sorted from bone marrow. The sequence was collected from a donor over 35 with multiple myeloma. The rearrangement uses TRBV7-9 and TRBJ1-1; D might be TRBD1 (5 bases). CDR3 DNA sequence: TGTGCCAGCAGCTTAGGGGGGGGGAACACTGAAGCTTTCTTT. This gives the protein CASSLGGGNTEAFF.